This T cell receptor beta chain is from a study of neurological immune-mediated disorders. With 10-nucleotide random UMIs included, cDNA was synthesized by 5'RACE. TCRdb re-derived calls from the 5' RACE reads in MiXCR, one entry per CDR3 protein. The data show approximately 30,000 distinct CDR3 sequences, with more than 10% seen just once and around 5.3% held by the top ten. Whole-study results and caveats: No CDR3 amino acid sequences recurred among expanded clones across subjects, suggesting private repertoires in all groups.

This clonotype was recorded many times. Its antigen is not identified. Time point here: technical triplicate 2. The clonotype originates from a female donor with HTLV-1-associated myelopathy (HAM/TSP). Sequenced sample: CD4+ T cells from blood.

Written as DNA, the CDR3 is TGTGCCAGCAGTTGGGACACCCTCAATGAGCAGTTCTTC. This codes for CASSWDTLNEQFF. The chain uses TRBV3-1 and TRBJ2-1; D possibly corresponds to TRBD1 (6 bases). The CDR3 totals 13 residues. V was clipped by 6 bases and J by 6 bases, with 12 bases between them. Per germline, CDR1 LGHDT and CDR2 YNNKEL (reference sequence).